This T cell receptor (beta chain) was sequenced during a study of T cell responses to AZD1222 COVID-19 vaccine. The protocol was immunoSEQ multiplex PCR, while the TCRdb copy is restricted to in-frame clones and leaves out a portion. Of about 130,000 clones in the sample, 85% to 95% were seen once. V was cut by 0 bases and J by 0 bases, with 7 bases left in between. Per germline, CDR1 SGDLS and CDR2 YYNGEE. The CDR3 has 16 amino acids. This TCR was sampled from an adult in good health. The chain combines TRBV9 with TRBJ1-6; D gene unclear. Here the sequenced sample was peripheral blood, taken on day 0 of AZD1222 vaccination. The CDR3 DNA reads as TGTGCCAGCAGCGTAGGTGACCGCTCCTATAATTCACCCCTCCACTTT. Its translation: CASSVGDRSYNSPLHF. Complete variable domain (other parts from reference TRBV9 and TRBJ1-6): DSGVTQTPKHLITATGQRVTLRCSPRSGDLSVYWYQQSLDQGLQFLIQYYNGEERAKGNILERFSAQQFPDLHSELNLSSLELGDSALYFCASSVGDRSYNSPLHFGNGTRLTVT.